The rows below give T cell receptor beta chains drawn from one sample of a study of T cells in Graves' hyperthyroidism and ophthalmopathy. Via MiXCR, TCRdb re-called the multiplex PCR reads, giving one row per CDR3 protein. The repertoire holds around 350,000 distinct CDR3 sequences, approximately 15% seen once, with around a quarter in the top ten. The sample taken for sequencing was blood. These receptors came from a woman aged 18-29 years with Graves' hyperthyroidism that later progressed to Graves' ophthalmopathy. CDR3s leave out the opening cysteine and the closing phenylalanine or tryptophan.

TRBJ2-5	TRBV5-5	ASSLWASGGLLQETQY
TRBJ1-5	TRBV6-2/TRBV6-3	ASNPQPLWNSNQPQH
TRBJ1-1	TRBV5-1	ASSSTVTGNEAF
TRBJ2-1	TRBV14	ASSQGDHNEQF
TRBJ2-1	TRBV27	ASSSALNNEQF
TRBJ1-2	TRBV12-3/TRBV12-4	ASSFPSYT
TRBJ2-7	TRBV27	ASREGAGAPYEQY
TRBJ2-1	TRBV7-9	ASSPQIGSNEQF
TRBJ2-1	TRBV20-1	SARPTSGNYNEQF
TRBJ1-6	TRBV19	ASSTDSYSYNSPLH
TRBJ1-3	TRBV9	ASSVAGRTSSGNTIY
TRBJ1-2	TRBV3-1	ASSPVIGGRGYGYT
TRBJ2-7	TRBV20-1	SARWASGGHEQY
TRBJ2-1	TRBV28	ASGLPLHSYNEQF
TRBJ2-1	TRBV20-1	SAQALTSGDHNEQF
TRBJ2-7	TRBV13	ASSWTGGGTHEQY
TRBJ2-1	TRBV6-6	ASSYWGLAGGIYNEQF
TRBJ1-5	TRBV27	ASSAFNQPQH
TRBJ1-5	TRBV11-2	ASSRGQGHNQPQH
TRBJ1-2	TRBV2	ASNQAGREGYT
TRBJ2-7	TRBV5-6	ASSLGTGLSEQY
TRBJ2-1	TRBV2	ASRGTVPF
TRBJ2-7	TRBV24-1	ATSDKSSYEQY
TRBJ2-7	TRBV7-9	ASSPLDGWNEQY
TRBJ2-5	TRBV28	ASKGADDNLGQTY
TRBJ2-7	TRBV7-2	ASSPQTSGRARQY
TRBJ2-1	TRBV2	ASSVQKSSYNEQF
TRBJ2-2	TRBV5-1	ASSLVGENTGELF
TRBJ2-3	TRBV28	ASSLRSGRADTQY
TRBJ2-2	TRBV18	ASSPRGSGGRNTGELF
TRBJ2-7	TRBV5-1	ASSPWTSGRTYEQY
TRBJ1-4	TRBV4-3	ASSQEGSPATNEKLF
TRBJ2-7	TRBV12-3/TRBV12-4	ASSSGLAGPYEQY
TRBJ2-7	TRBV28	ASSLFGLAGGPVEQY
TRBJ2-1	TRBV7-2	ASSSSGRVEQF
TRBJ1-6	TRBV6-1	ASSTDRDDSPLH
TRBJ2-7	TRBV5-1	ASSVRDTYEQY